The clone carrying this T cell receptor beta chain was seen only a few times. Its antigen is as yet unknown. The V and J ends lost 3 bases and 8 bases, in that order; junction bases with no gene match: 8. The germline CDR1 and CDR2 sequences are DFQATT and SNEGSKA (reference sequence). This CDR3 spans 14 amino acids. The data stem from a study of response to subunit inactivated influenza vaccine. MiXCR, applied by TCRdb to the RT-PCR reads, yields one record per CDR3 protein. The sample consists of approximately 250,000 distinct CDR3 sequences, 10% to 15% of them appearing once. Study results and caveats: The authors offered the suggestion that each seasonal influenza vaccination recruits few new T cells.

The sequencing used non-naive T cells sorted from PBMCs, collected 14 to 15 days before vaccination. The gene calls are TRBV20-1 and TRBJ1-4, with 8 nucleotides matching TRBD1. The clonotype originates from a middle-aged man who received an inactivated influenza vaccine. The CDR3 here is CSARAGGLGEKLFF. DNA for the CDR3: TGCAGTGCTAGGGCAGGGGGCCTAGGGGAAAAACTGTTTTTT.